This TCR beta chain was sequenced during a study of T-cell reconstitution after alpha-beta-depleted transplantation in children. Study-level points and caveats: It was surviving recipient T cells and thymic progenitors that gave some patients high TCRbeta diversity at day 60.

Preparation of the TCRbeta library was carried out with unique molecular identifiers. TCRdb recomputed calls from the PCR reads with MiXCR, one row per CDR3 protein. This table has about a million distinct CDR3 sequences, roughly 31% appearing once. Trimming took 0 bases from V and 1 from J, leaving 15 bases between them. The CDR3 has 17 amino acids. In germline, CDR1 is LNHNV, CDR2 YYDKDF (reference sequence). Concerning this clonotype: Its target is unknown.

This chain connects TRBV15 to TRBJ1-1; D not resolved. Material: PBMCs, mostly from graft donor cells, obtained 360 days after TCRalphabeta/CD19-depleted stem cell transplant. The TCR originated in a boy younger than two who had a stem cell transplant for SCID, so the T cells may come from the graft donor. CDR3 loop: CATSRDLMGRKNTEAFF. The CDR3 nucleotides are TGTGCCACCAGCAGAGATCTTATGGGAAGGAAGAACACTGAAGCTTTCTTT.